Listed here are 22 T cell receptor beta chains from one sample, sequenced in a study of blood T cells in healthy people across ages. Then a second PCR, running about 6 to 12 cycles, was carried out with a sample-barcoded 5' primer and a J-beta primer mix. One entry per CDR3 protein results from TCRdb running MiXCR on the 5' RACE reads. This table has approximately 670,000 distinct CDR3 sequences, roughly 43% appearing once. The source material was blood. The receptors shown here come from a man older than 75 in good health.

The rearrangement uses TRBV7-2 and TRBJ1-5; D is perhaps TRBD1 (5 bases). CDR3 length: 15 residues. The germline CDR1 and CDR2 sequences are SGHTA and FQGNSA. V lost 3 bases, J lost 2 bases, and 11 bases lay in between. The CDR3 sequence is CASSFGGWGNQPQHF. The CDR3 nucleotides read TGTGCCAGCAGCTTTGGGGGTTGGGGCAATCAGCCCCAGCATTTT.

The chain uses TRBV20-1 and TRBJ2-1, with TRBD2 identical over 11 bases. V shed 6 bases and J 4 bases; nucleotides not matched to a gene: 5. This CDR3 contains 14 residues. In germline, CDR1 is DFQATT, CDR2 SNEGSKA (reference sequence). The CDR3 reads CSASGLAEYNEQFF. The DNA for the CDR3 is TGCAGTGCGTCGGGACTAGCGGAGTACAATGAGCAGTTCTTC.

Of note for this clonotype: An end of the junction does not agree with germline; a read error may underlie this. The chain has TRBV7-2 and TRBJ2-5, with D uncertain. The CDR3 length is 17 residues. The germline V gene encodes CDR1 SGHTA and CDR2 FQGNSA. CDR3 in amino acids: CANSPSPTTAGINEQYF. The CDR3 nucleotides are TGTGCCAACAGCCCCTCCCCAACTACCGCAGGAATAAATGAGCAGTACTTC. Drawing the rest from reference TRBV7-2 and TRBJ2-5, the complete variable domain is GAGVSQSPSNKVTEKGKDVELRCDPISGHTALYWYRQSLGQGLEFLIYFQGNSAPDKSGLPSDRFSAERTGGSVSTLTIQRTQQEDSAVYLCANSPSPTTAGINEQYFGPGTRLLVL.

As for this clonotype: As the CDR3 is not closed by the conserved phenylalanine or tryptophan, this likely results from a read error. This chain connects TRBV11-2 to TRBJ2-7, with a possible D match to TRBD1 (6 bases). Germline-derived CDR1 and CDR2 are SGHAT and FQNNGV. Trimming left V 4 bases short and J 1 base short, with 11 bases between. This CDR3 comprises 14 residues. CDR3 region: CASSSPTGSYEQYS. CDR3 in DNA: TGTGCCAGCAGCTCACCAACAGGGTCCTACGAGCAGTACTCC.

The rearrangement uses TRBV10-3 and TRBJ2-7; D remains unclear. The J call may be incorrect, as the DNA end agrees better with TRBJ2-5. From germline, CDR1 is ENHRY and CDR2 SYGVKD. This CDR3 spans 16 amino acids. In DNA form, the CDR3 reads TGTGCCATCAGTGATGAAGCCCCCTCCGCCGGGCGGACCCAGTACTTC. Amino acid sequence: CAISDEAPSAGRTQYF.

The CDR3 protein is CASSLLGYTEAFF. In nucleotides, the CDR3 is TGTGCCAGCAGCTTATTGGGGTACACTGAAGCTTTCTTT. V and J are TRBV7-2 and TRBJ1-1, with D unresolved. The germline V gene has CDR1 SGHTA and CDR2 FQGNSA. The CDR3 is 13 amino acids. Trimming stripped 2 bases from V and 3 bases from J, with 7 bases between.

The chain is built from TRBV7-2 and TRBJ2-3, with D unresolved. This CDR3 has 14 residues. CDR1 SGHTA and CDR2 FQGNSA come from the germline V gene. V dropped 6 bases and J dropped 4 bases, with 14 bases sitting between them. CDR3: CASSLSFFPDTQYF. As DNA, the CDR3 is TGTGCCAGCAGTCTTAGTTTTTTCCCAGATACGCAGTATTTT.

The J gene is TRBJ2-3, the V gene TRBV7-2; D not certain. Germline CDR1 is SGHTA and CDR2 is FQGNSA. This CDR3 has 15 residues. The V gene lost 1 base and the J gene lost 2 bases, with 10 bases spanning the gap. CDR3 coding DNA: TGTGCCAGCAGCTTAGGCCGAATACACACAGATACGCAGTATTTT. Translated: CASSLGRIHTDTQYF.

This clonotype was picked up a small number of times. The CDR3 sequence is CASSFPNEKLFF. The CDR3 DNA follows: TGTGCCAGCAGCTTTCCTAATGAAAAACTGTTTTTT. The gene calls are TRBV7-9 and TRBJ1-4; D unclear. The CDR3 length is 12 residues. Germline V gives CDR1 SEHNR, CDR2 FQNEAQ (reference sequence). The germline V and J ends were trimmed by 3 bases and 3 bases, with 2 bases remaining between them.

The chain couples TRBV6-4 to TRBJ1-4; D is uncertain. CDR1 MRHNA and CDR2 SNTAGT come from the germline V gene. Trimming took off 6 bases at V and 7 bases at J, with 15 bases between the two ends. The CDR3 extends over 14 amino acids. In DNA form, the CDR3 reads TGTGCCAGCAGCCCCACGATCCGGGGTGAAAAACTGTTTTTT. Encoded protein: CASSPTIRGEKLFF.

Notes on this clonotype: The junction and the germline gene differ at one end; a read error may be behind it. V is TRBV7-2 and J is TRBJ2-3; 9 bases are a match to TRBD2. The germline V gene encodes CDR1 SGHTA and CDR2 FQGNSA. The CDR3 is made up of 15 amino acids. CDR3 loop: CASSRTSVRTDMQYF. CDR3 nucleotides: TGTGCCAGCAGCCGGACTAGCGTACGCACAGATATGCAGTATTTT.

The chain combines TRBV25-1 with TRBJ1-6; possibly TRBD1 for D (5 bases). Germline V lookup: CDR1 MGHDK, CDR2 SYGVNS. CDR3 size: 14 residues. The V end was cut by 6 bases, the J end by 6 bases, with 12 bases between. CDR3 coding DNA: TGTGCCAGCAGACAGACAGAGCTTAATTCACCCCTCCACTTT. Amino acids: CASRQTELNSPLHF.

The chain couples TRBV5-1 to TRBJ2-7; no firm D call. Germline loops: CDR1 SGHRS, CDR2 YFSETQ. V was clipped by 1 base and J by 5 bases, with 7 bases between them. CDR3 length: 12 residues. Here the CDR3 DNA reads TGCGCCAGCAGCTTGCGACGGGACGAGCAGTACTTC. This translates into CASSLRRDEQYF.

The V and J genes are TRBV27 and TRBJ1-5; TRBD1 is a possible D gene (6 bases). V shed 3 bases and J shed 6 bases, with 12 bases lying between them. Germline V gene sequence: CDR1 MNHEY, CDR2 SMNVEV (reference sequence). The length of the CDR3 is 14 residues. The CDR3 nucleotides read TGTGCCAGCAGTTTCCCAGGGGCTGGTCAGCCCCAGCATTTT. Its translation: CASSFPGAGQPQHF.

In this sample, this clonotype turned up a few times. Sequence at one end of the junction differs from germline and may be a read error. This chain links TRBV28 with TRBJ2-7, with 14 positions matching TRBD2. CDR1 MDHEN and CDR2 SYDVKM come from the germline V gene. The CDR3 spans 15 residues. CDR3: CASSLPGLAGAGRDF. The CDR3 DNA reads TGTGCCAGCAGTTTACCGGGACTAGCGGGAGCTGGGAGAGACTTC.

This chain connects TRBV5-1 to TRBJ2-1; 9 positions agree with TRBD1. Germline-derived CDR1 and CDR2 are SGHRS and YFSETQ. This CDR3 contains 16 residues. Unmatched junction bases numbered 5, after V lost 0 bases and J lost 4 bases. CDR3 sequence: CASSLEGQGTYNEQFF. The CDR3 DNA is TGCGCCAGCAGCTTGGAGGGACAGGGAACATACAATGAGCAGTTCTTC.

The sample holds a few counts of this clonotype. The J gene is TRBJ2-5, the V gene TRBV18; no clear D gene. V dropped 2 bases and J dropped 7 bases, with 14 bases sitting between them. Germline CDR1 and CDR2: KGHSH and LQKENI. CDR3 length: 14 residues. In DNA form, the CDR3 reads TGTGCCAGCTCACCAGGCGTTGCAGGTGGGACCCAGTACTTC. Translated: CASSPGVAGGTQYF.

The chain combines TRBV6-2 or TRBV6-3 with TRBJ2-1; 14 bases are shared with TRBD2. The CDR3 has 15 amino acids. Germline V CDR1 and CDR2: MNHEY, SVGEGT. Trimming took 7 bases from V and 9 from J; bases not matched to a gene: 8. The CDR3 sequence is CASNPGLAGASEQFF. The CDR3 coding sequence is TGTGCCAGCAACCCGGGACTAGCGGGAGCTAGTGAGCAGTTCTTC.

A word on this clonotype: Given a much more abundant clone one base away, this may be a read error. The J gene is TRBJ1-2, the V gene TRBV19, with 7 bases that match TRBD1. The germline V gene encodes CDR1 LNHDA and CDR2 SQIVND (reference sequence). The CDR3 runs to 14 residues. After removal of 7 bases from V and 4 bases from J, the junction contained 9 bases not matched to a gene. The CDR3 DNA sequence: TGTGCCAGTATTGTTCAACAGGGGTCCTATGGCTACACCTTC. It specifies CASIVQQGSYGYTF. The full variable domain, with the rest looked up from reference TRBV19 and TRBJ1-2, is DGGITQSPKYLFRKEGQNVTLSCEQNLNHDAMYWYRQDPGQGLRLIYYSQIVNDFQKGDIAEGYSVSREKKESFPLTVTSAQKNPTAFYLCASIVQQGSYGYTFGSGTRLTVV.

This chain uses TRBV20-1 with TRBJ1-2, with D tentatively TRBD1 (6 bases). Germline V gene data show CDR1 as DFQATT and CDR2 as SNEGSKA (reference sequence). The ends were cut back, 4 bases at V and 7 bases at J, with 16 bases in the middle. The CDR3 is 13 amino acids. The CDR3 loop reads CSAKVTGPFGYTF. CDR3 DNA sequence: TGCAGTGCTAAGGTGACAGGTCCTTTTGGCTACACCTTC.

This clonotype was seen many times. The gene calls are TRBV29-1 and TRBJ2-3, with D perhaps TRBD1 (5 bases). This CDR3 has 14 amino acids. Looked up from germline, CDR1 is SQVTM and CDR2 is ANQGSEA. Trimming took 5 bases from V and 0 from J, leaving 12 bases between them. CDR3 residues: CSVKGAGSTDTQYF. The CDR3 region has the DNA TGCAGCGTTAAAGGGGCAGGTAGCACAGATACGCAGTATTTT.

This clonotype was counted a few times. The chain joins TRBV4-3 to TRBJ1-4; D unclear. The ends were cut back, 0 bases at V and 4 bases at J, with 9 bases in the middle. This CDR3 is built from 15 residues. Germline V lookup: CDR1 LGHNA, CDR2 YSLEER. Here the CDR3 reads CASSQEGFFNEKLFF. DNA of the CDR3: TGCGCCAGCAGCCAAGAGGGGTTTTTTAATGAAAAACTGTTTTTT.